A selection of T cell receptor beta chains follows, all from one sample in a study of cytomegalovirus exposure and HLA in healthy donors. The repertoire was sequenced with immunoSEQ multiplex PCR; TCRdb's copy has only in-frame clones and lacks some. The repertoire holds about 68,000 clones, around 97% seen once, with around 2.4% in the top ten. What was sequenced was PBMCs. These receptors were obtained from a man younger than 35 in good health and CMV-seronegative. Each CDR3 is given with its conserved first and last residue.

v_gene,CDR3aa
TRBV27,CASTAEGEGSYNEQFF
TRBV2,CASSGRQGAAFF
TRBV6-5,CASSYSRDRGVEQYF
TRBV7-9,CASTQTGNYGYTF
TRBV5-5,CASSLMEDNSPLHF
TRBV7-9,CASSFGQGANYGYTF
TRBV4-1,CASSQWGTGNGYNEQFF
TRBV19,CASTRGGSYNEQFF
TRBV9,CASSGQGNTEAFF
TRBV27,CASSLVQGLRAQYF
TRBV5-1,CASSPGYNYGYTF
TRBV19,CASSRTGQPSYEQYF
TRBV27,CASSRDSRLGTEAFF
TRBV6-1,CASSDSAGFYNEQFF
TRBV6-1,CASRTGAYNEQFF
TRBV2,CASSEDAGGTEAFF
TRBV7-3,CASSASGTNTGELFF
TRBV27,CASSAPGGVEDTQYF
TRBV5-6,CASSFMEVQETQYF
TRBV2,CASTSGPGTRKSTDTQYF
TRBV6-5,CASSETKDTGELFF
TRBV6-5,CASSYSAGGSYEQYF
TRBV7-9,CASSLRVGEGTEAFF
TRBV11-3,CASSFRGQAEEKLFF
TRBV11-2,CASSPRTLNTGELFF
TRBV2,CASRLARGFGAEAFF
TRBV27,CASRRGTAENEKLFF
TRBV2,CASRSLRGSTDTQYF